This T cell receptor beta chain was documented in a study of blood T cell repertoires in COVID-19. Study-level information: Samples representing acute and convalescent COVID-19 were sourced from the United States, Italy and Spain.

The CDR3 has 15 amino acids. Trimming cost V 3 bases and J 8 bases; bases outside gene matches: 7. The germline gives CDR1 SGHTS, CDR2 YDEGEE. Methods used by the authors: Amplifying reference gene primers gave estimates of nucleated cell counts. Measured with immunoSEQ multiplex PCR; TCRdb has only the in-frame clones, and not every one. V and J calls and clone size are copied from that table; D and trimming were computed from the DNA. The data hold 200,000 to 250,000 clones, with approximately 90% observed a single time. The genes are TRBV5-8 and TRBJ1-4, with 10 nucleotides matching TRBD1. The origin of this receptor is a woman aged 30 to 39 with acute COVID-19. Sequencing was done on a sample of PBMCs or T cells enriched from blood (not recorded which). The CDR3 protein is CASSSRDRGREKLFF. CDR3 nucleotides: TGTGCCAGCAGCTCCCGGGACAGGGGAAGAGAAAAACTGTTTTTT.